These 10 T cell receptor beta chains came from one sample sequenced in a study of breast tumors, draining lymph nodes, adjacent tissues. The lymph nodes were axillary draining lymph nodes from breast cancer patients. Via MiXCR, TCRdb re-called the multiplex PCR reads, giving one row per CDR3 protein. The sample records about 180,000 distinct CDR3 sequences, 33% being singletons. The sequencing input was axillary lymph node tissue. The receptor source for this set is a female donor with breast cancer. Some clones in this sample may be carry-over from other donors' samples.

Ten or more counts support this clonotype. This chain uses TRBV30 with TRBJ2-3, with 7 bases lining up with TRBD2. Unmatched junction bases numbered 3, after V lost 0 bases and J lost 3 bases. The CDR3 totals 14 residues. Germline lookup yields CDR1 GTSNPN and CDR2 SVGIG (reference sequence). For the CDR3, the DNA is TGTGCCTGGAGTGTGGCTAGCGGTACAGATACGCAGTATTTT. Translating it yields CAWSVASGTDTQYF.

The rearrangement joins TRBV27 to TRBJ2-2; perhaps TRBD1 as D (5 bases). CDR3 size: 15 residues. Between the trimmed V and J ends, which lost 3 bases and 4 bases, there was a span of 12 bases. Germline V gene data show CDR1 as MNHEY and CDR2 as SMNVEV (reference sequence). CDR3 DNA: TGTGCCAGCAGTTTTAGGCAGGGCGTCACCGGGGAGCTGTTTTTT. Its translation is CASSFRQGVTGELFF.

This clonotype was found a few times. The chain recombines TRBV20-1 with TRBJ2-1; 11 bases line up with TRBD2. The CDR3 runs to 13 residues. V dropped 6 bases and J dropped 5; count of bases not matched to a gene: 3. Germline-derived CDR1 and CDR2 are DFQATT and SNEGSKA (reference sequence). The CDR3 reads CSAPGLADNEQFF. The CDR3, as DNA: TGCAGTGCCCCGGGACTAGCGGACAATGAGCAGTTCTTC.

V and J are TRBV7-9 and TRBJ1-4; D unresolved. The CDR3 spans 15 residues. V was pared by 5 bases and J by 5 bases, with 15 bases between. In germline, CDR1 is SEHNR, CDR2 FQNEAQ (reference sequence). CDR3 DNA sequence: TGTGCCAGCAGCACTAGCGGGCGACACAATGAAAAACTGTTTTTT. It yields the protein CASSTSGRHNEKLFF.

This clonotype was detected ten times or more. This chain links TRBV6-1 with TRBJ1-5; 7 bases are shared with TRBD1. The J segment lost 2 bases and the V segment lost 5 bases, leaving 3 bases of the junction unmatched. The CDR3 is made up of 14 amino acids. CDR1 and CDR2 (germline): MNHNS, SASEGT. The DNA for the CDR3 is TGTGCCAGCAGTTGGGACAGAGGCAATCAGCCCCAGCATTTT. Translation gives CASSWDRGNQPQHF.

The table lists this clonotype with many counts. The chain employs TRBV7-3 and TRBJ2-3; TRBD2 might be the D (6 bases). V gave up 0 bases and J gave up 0 bases, with 7 bases separating them. CDR1 is SGHTA and CDR2 is FQGTGA in the germline V gene. This CDR3 is built from 15 residues. The CDR3 bases are TGTGCCAGCAGCTTAACAGCGGGTAGCACAGATACGCAGTATTTT. Its protein product is CASSLTAGSTDTQYF. The full variable domain, with the rest looked up from reference TRBV7-3 and TRBJ2-3, is GAGVSQTPSNKVTEKGKYVELRCDPISGHTALYWYRQSLGQGPEFLIYFQGTGAADDSGLPNDRFFAVRPEGSVSTLKIQRTERGDSAVYLCASSLTAGSTDTQYFGPGTRLTVL.

This clonotype was seen repeatedly, ten times or more. This rearrangement joins TRBV15 to TRBJ2-1; D may correspond to TRBD1 or TRBD2 (5 bases each). The CDR3 runs to 13 residues. V was trimmed by 6 bases and J by 5 bases, leaving 11 bases between them. Germline V gene sequence: CDR1 LNHNV, CDR2 YYDKDF (reference sequence). The CDR3 loop reads CATREGPNNEQFF. The CDR3 nucleotides are TGTGCCACCAGAGAGGGGCCAAACAATGAGCAGTTCTTC.

Remarks on this clonotype: The germline gene is not matched at one end of the junction; a read error may be the cause. V usage is TRBV3-1 and J usage is TRBJ2-7; D is unclear. The CDR3 covers 13 residues. Per germline, CDR1 LGHDT and CDR2 YNNKEL (reference sequence). The CDR3 loop reads CTSSQDLAYEQYF. For the CDR3, the DNA is TGTACCAGCAGCCAAGATTTGGCTTACGAGCAGTACTTC.

This clonotype has a count of ten or more. V gene TRBV7-8 combines with J gene TRBJ2-3; D might be TRBD2 (6 bases). The CDR3 runs 14 residues. V gave up 6 bases and J gave up 1 base, with 11 bases separating them. CDR1 is SGHVS and CDR2 is FQNEAQ in the germline V gene. CDR3 sequence (DNA): TGTGCCAGCAGTGGCGGGAAGGGCACAGATACGCAGTATTTT. Translating it yields CASSGGKGTDTQYF.

The rearrangement uses TRBV20-1 and TRBJ1-4, with TRBD1 identical over 8 bases. The CDR3 length is 14 residues. The trim removed 0 bases at V and 8 bases at J, leaving 5 bases unmatched. Germline CDR1 DFQATT, CDR2 SNEGSKA (reference sequence). The CDR3 nucleotides are TGCAGTGCTAGAGATCAGGGGGCGGGAGAAAAACTGTTTTTT. Its protein is CSARDQGAGEKLFF.